This T cell receptor (beta chain) was captured by sequencing in a study of early T cells in non-severe SARS-CoV-2 infection. Study-level information: Chains were not paired, and sequencing was done on bulk RNA from unsorted whole blood. Study outcomes and limitations: VDJdb-based annotation leaned toward anti-spike CD8 responses and missed private and CD4 specificities.

There are 14 residues in the CDR3. The germline V gene encodes CDR1 MNHEY and CDR2 SVGAGI. V lost 5 bases and J 2 bases, leaving 12 bases between the germline ends. As regards this clonotype: Antigen unknown.

The library protocol tagged individual cDNA molecules with unique molecular identifiers. TCRdb reprocessed the 5' RACE reads via MiXCR and lists one record per CDR3 protein. The sample shows 60,000 or so distinct CDR3 sequences, 9.5% to 14% of them seen only once. The clonotype originates from an adult who was a healthcare worker with PCR-confirmed SARS-CoV-2 infection or an uninfected control (not recorded which). The sequenced sample consisted of whole blood. The V and J genes are TRBV6-5 and TRBJ1-2; a possible D gene is TRBD1 (6 bases). DNA of the CDR3: TGTGCCAGCAGTGCGACAGGCTACAACTATGGCTACACCTTC. Translated, it gives CASSATGYNYGYTF.